The 15 T cell receptor beta chains in this list originate from one sample, sequenced in a study of cytomegalovirus exposure and HLA in healthy donors. The PCR used 60 Vbeta and 13 Jbeta primers. Here immunoSEQ multiplex PCR was the method, and the copy in TCRdb shows in-frame clones only, minus some. The repertoire holds around 130,000 clones, 61% seen once, with around 1.9% in the top ten. Sequenced sample: PBMCs. The receptors stem from a male donor in good health and CMV-seronegative.

V and J are TRBV5-4 and TRBJ1-6; 7 bases align to TRBD1. The CDR3 sequence is 14 residues long. Unmatched junction bases numbered 1, after V lost 4 bases and J lost 3 bases. The germline V gene encodes CDR1 SGHNT and CDR2 YYREEE (reference sequence). In nucleotides, the CDR3 is TGTGCCAGCAGCCGGGACAGCTATAATTCACCCCTCCACTTT. Protein product: CASSRDSYNSPLHF.

The chain joins TRBV19 to TRBJ2-3; D perhaps matches TRBD2 (7 bases). The V end lost 0 bases, the J end lost 2 bases, and 15 bases lay between the germline ends. The CDR3 length is 17 residues. Germline CDR1 reads LNHDA; CDR2 reads SQIVND (reference sequence). CDR3 sequence (DNA): TGTGCCAGTAGTATAGATCGGGCGGGGGCCCACACAGATACGCAGTATTTT. Its protein is CASSIDRAGAHTDTQYF.

The rearrangement joins TRBV27 to TRBJ2-1; TRBD2 might be the D (6 bases). Deletions cut 5 bases from V and 2 bases from J, with 10 bases between. The CDR3 extends over 14 amino acids. Germline V lookup: CDR1 MNHEY, CDR2 SMNVEV (reference sequence). In DNA, the CDR3 is TGTGCCAGCAGTGGAGGGGTTACCTACAATGAGCAGTTCTTC. It encodes CASSGGVTYNEQFF.

This clone was seen just once. CDR3 loop: CASSRTGGETQYF. CDR3 in DNA: TGTGCCAGCAGTAGGACAGGGGGGGAGACCCAGTACTTC. V is TRBV6-5 and J is TRBJ2-5, with 10 bases matching TRBD1. V was clipped by 5 bases and J by 5 bases; unmatched bases: 2. The CDR3 covers 13 residues. CDR1 and CDR2 (germline): MNHEY, SVGAGI.

Ten or more counts support this clone. V usage is TRBV19 and J usage is TRBJ1-5; 7 nucleotides align to TRBD1. The CDR3 consists of 13 residues. V lost 7 bases, J lost 3 bases, and 3 bases stayed unmatched. CDR1 is LNHDA and CDR2 is SQIVND in the germline V gene (reference sequence). The chain's CDR3 is CASTRGNNQPQHF. The CDR3 DNA is TGTGCCAGTACCAGGGGGAACAATCAGCCCCAGCATTTT.

This clone appeared once. The chain recombines TRBV29-1 with TRBJ2-6, with no clear D. Germline CDR1 reads SQVTM; CDR2 reads ANQGSEA. V lost 3 bases to trimming and J lost 0 bases, with 6 bases between them. This CDR3 is 14 amino acids long. The DNA of the CDR3 is TGCAGCGTTGAGCAGGTCTCTGGGGCCAACGTCCTGACTTTC. Translated: CSVEQVSGANVLTF. The full variable domain, with the rest looked up from reference TRBV29-1 and TRBJ2-6, is SAVISQKPSRDICQRGTSLTIQCQVDSQVTMMFWYRQQPGQSLTLIATANQGSEATYESGFVIDKFPISRPNLTFSTLTVSNMSPEDSSIYLCSVEQVSGANVLTFGAGSRLTVL.

This clone was observed a handful of times. The rearrangement joins TRBV28 to TRBJ1-3, with 8 nucleotides matching TRBD1. Germline values: CDR1 MDHEN, CDR2 SYDVKM. V was pared by 11 bases and J by 0 bases, with 0 bases of the junction left unmatched. This CDR3 spans 12 amino acids. CDR3 sequence: CAGQGSGNTIYF. The CDR3 coding sequence is TGTGCCGGACAGGGCTCTGGAAACACCATATATTTT.

For this clone: Germline is not matched at one junction end, which may reflect a read error. The chain is built from TRBV25-1 and TRBJ1-2; 8 bases match TRBD1. Germline lookup yields CDR1 MGHDK and CDR2 SYGVNS. This CDR3 spans 14 amino acids. The CDR3, as DNA: TGTGCCAGCAGGACCGACAGGGGAGACTATGGCTACCCCTTC. Protein product: CASRTDRGDYGYPF.

V and J are TRBV19 and TRBJ2-1; TRBD2 might be the D (5 bases). CDR1 is LNHDA, CDR2 SQIVND, per germline (reference sequence). V lost 5 bases to trimming and J lost 0 bases, with 20 bases between them. The CDR3 sequence is 18 residues long. The CDR3 DNA sequence: TGTGCCAGTAGTCCAAAGGGTGGGGAGCCGAGCTCCTACAATGAGCAGTTCTTC. This sequence encodes CASSPKGGEPSSYNEQFF.

This clone was counted a few times. The chain is built from TRBV6-5 and TRBJ2-7; 7 positions agree with TRBD2. V shed 4 bases, J shed 3 bases, and the junction held 6 bases outside the gene matches. CDR1 MNHEY and CDR2 SVGAGI come from the germline V gene. There are 14 residues in the CDR3. The CDR3 loop is CASSFAGRGYEQYF. CDR3 DNA: TGTGCCAGCAGTTTCGCAGGGAGGGGCTACGAGCAGTACTTC.

This clone has a handful of counts. The V call is TRBV4-3, the J call TRBJ1-1; 7 bases are shared with TRBD1. Germline V gene lookup returns CDR1 LGHNA and CDR2 YSLEER. The CDR3 is 19 amino acids. V lost 2 bases and J lost 0; bases outside the gene matches: 15. For the CDR3, the DNA is TGCGCCAGCAGCCAACGACCTACCAAAGGGGGCTGGTTGAACACTGAAGCTTTCTTT. It is translated as CASSQRPTKGGWLNTEAFF.

The J gene is TRBJ2-5, the V gene TRBV6-5, with a weak D call TRBD1 (6 bases). Germline lookup yields CDR1 MNHEY and CDR2 SVGAGI. V was shortened by 0 bases and J by 5 bases, with 16 bases between the two germline ends. The CDR3 totals 16 residues. The CDR3 region is CASSYSREEGGETQYF. The CDR3 DNA reads as TGTGCCAGCAGTTACTCCCGAGAAGAAGGGGGTGAGACCCAGTACTTC.

The chain uses TRBV9 and TRBJ2-1, with 8 positions matching TRBD2. Germline CDR1 and CDR2: SGDLS and YYNGEE. The J segment lost 6 bases and the V segment lost 3 bases, leaving 11 bases of the junction unmatched. This CDR3 is built from 16 residues. The CDR3 bases are TGTGCCAGCAGCGGGGGGGAGGGACTAGGACGCAATGAGCAGTTCTTC. Translated, it gives CASSGGEGLGRNEQFF.

The chain has TRBV7-9 and TRBJ1-1; no definite D call. V lost 3 bases and J 4 bases, leaving 15 bases between the germline ends. The CDR3 consists of 15 residues. Germline values: CDR1 SEHNR, CDR2 FQNEAQ (reference sequence). The CDR3 is CASSFLTPAGTEAFF. As DNA, the CDR3 is TGTGCCAGCAGCTTTTTGACACCCGCTGGCACTGAAGCTTTCTTT.

This rearrangement joins TRBV2 to TRBJ2-1, with TRBD1 matching 8 bases. J gave up 0 bases and V 6 bases, and 4 bases lay outside the gene matches. Germline CDR1 SNHLY, CDR2 FYNNEI. The CDR3 extends over 15 amino acids. The CDR3 nucleotides read TGTGCCAGCAGACCCGGACAGGGCTCCTACAATGAGCAGTTCTTC. Translated: CASRPGQGSYNEQFF.